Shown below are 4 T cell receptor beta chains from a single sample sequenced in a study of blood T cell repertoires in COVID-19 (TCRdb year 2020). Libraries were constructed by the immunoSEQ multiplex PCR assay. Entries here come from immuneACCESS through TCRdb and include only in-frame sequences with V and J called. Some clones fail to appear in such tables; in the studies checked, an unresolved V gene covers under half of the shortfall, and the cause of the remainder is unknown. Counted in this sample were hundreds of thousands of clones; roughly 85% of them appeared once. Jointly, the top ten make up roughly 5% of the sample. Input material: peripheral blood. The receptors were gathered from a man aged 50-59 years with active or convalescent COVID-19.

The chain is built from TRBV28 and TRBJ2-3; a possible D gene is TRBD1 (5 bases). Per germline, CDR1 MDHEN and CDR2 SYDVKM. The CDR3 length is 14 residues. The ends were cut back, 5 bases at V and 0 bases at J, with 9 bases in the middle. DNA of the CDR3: TGTGCCAGCAGTGGGGCCAGGAGCACAGATACGCAGTATTTT. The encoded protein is CASSGARSTDTQYF.

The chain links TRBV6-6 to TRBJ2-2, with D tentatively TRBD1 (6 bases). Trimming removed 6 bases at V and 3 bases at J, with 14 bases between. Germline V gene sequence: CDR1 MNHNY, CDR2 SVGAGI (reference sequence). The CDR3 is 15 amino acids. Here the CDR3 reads CASSPRGGDTGELFF. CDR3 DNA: TGTGCCAGCAGCCCCAGGGGTGGTGACACCGGGGAGCTGTTTTTT.

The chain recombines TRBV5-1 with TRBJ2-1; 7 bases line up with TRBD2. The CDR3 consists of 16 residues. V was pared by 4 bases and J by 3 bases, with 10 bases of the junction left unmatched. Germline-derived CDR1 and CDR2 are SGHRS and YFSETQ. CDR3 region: CASSPREGGVYNEQFF. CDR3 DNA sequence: TGCGCCAGCAGCCCCAGGGAGGGAGGGGTCTACAATGAGCAGTTCTTC.

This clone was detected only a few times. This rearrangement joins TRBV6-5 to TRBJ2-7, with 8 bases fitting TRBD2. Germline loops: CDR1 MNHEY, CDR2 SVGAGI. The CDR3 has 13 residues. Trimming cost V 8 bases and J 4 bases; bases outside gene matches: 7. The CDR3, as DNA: TGTGCCAGCGGGGTGGGACTAGGTTACGAGCAGTACTTC. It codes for CASGVGLGYEQYF.